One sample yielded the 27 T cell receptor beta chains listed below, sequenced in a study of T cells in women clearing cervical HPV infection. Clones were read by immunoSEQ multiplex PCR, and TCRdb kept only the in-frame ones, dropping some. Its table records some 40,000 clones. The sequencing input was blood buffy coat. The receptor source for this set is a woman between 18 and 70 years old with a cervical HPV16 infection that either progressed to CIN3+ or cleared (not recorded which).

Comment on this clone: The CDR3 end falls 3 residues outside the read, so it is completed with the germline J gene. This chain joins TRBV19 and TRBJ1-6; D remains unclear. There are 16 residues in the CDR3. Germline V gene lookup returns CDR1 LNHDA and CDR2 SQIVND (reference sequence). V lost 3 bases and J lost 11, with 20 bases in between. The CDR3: CASSMAEQALGTPLHF. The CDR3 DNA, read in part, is TGTGCCAGTAGTATGGCCGAGCAGGCCTTAGGTACACCC.

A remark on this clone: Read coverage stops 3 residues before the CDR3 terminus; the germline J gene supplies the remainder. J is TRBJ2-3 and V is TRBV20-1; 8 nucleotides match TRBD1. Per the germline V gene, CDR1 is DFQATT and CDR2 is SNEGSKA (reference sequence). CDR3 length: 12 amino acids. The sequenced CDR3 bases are TGCAGTGCTCAGGGGGCAAATCAGCCG. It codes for CSAQGANQP. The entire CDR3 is CSAQGANQPQYF.

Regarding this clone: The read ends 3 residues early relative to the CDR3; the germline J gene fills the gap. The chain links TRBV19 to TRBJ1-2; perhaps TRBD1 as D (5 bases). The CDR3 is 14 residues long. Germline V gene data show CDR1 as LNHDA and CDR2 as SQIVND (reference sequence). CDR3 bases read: TGTGCCAGTAGTATAAGGGGTGGAGACAATGAC. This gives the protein CASSIRGGDND. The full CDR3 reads CASSIRGGDNDYTF.

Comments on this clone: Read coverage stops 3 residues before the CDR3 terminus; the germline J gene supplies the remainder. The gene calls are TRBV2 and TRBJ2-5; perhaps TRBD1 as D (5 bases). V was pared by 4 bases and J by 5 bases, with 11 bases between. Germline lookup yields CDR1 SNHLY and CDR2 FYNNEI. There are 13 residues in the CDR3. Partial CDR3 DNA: TGTGCCAGCAGTGGACAGCTTTTGGAGACC. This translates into CASSGQLLET. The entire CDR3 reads CASSGQLLETQYF.

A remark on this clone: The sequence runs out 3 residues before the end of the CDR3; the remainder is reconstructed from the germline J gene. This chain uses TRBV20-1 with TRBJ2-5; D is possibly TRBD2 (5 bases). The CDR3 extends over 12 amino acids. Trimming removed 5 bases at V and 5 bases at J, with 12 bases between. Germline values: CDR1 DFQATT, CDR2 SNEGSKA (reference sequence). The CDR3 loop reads CSARSGVETQYF. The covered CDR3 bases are TGCAGTGCTCGGAGCGGAGTGGAGACC.

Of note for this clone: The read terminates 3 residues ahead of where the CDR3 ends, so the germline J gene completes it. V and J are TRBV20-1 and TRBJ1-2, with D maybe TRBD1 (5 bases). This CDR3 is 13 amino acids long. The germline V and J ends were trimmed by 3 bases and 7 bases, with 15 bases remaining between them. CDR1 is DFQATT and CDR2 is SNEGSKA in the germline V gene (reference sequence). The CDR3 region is CSARSGGGIGYTF. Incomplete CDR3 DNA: TGCAGTGCTAGGTCCGGGGGGGGGATTGGC.

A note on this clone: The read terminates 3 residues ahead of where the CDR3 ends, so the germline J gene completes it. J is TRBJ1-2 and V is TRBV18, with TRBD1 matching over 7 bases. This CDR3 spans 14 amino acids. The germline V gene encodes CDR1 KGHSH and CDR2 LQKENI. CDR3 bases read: TGTGCCAGCTCACCTAACAACAGGGGCGACGGG. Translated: CASSPNNRGDG. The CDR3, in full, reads CASSPNNRGDGYTF. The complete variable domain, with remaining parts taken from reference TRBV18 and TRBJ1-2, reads NAGVMQNPRHLVRRRGQEARLRCSPMKGHSHVYWYRQLPEEGLKFMVYLQKENIIDESGMPKERFSAEFPKEGPSILRIQQVVRGDSAAYFCASSPNNRGDGYTFGSGTRLTVV.

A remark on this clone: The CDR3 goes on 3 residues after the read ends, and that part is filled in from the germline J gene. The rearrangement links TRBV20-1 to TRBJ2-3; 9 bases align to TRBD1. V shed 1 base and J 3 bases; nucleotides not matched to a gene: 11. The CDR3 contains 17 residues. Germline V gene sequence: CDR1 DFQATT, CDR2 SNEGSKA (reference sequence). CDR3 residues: CSARVYIQGAGTDTQYF. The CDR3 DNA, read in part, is TGCAGTGCTAGAGTTTACATACAGGGGGCCGGAACAGATACG.

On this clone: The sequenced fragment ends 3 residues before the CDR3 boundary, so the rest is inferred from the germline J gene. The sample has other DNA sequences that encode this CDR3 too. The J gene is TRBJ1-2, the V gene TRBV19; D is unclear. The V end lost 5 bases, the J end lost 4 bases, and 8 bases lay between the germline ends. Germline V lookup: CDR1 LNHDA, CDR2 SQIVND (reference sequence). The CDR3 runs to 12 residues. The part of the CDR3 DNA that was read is TGTGCCAGTAGTGTGTTCGGCTATGGC. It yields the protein CASSVFGYG. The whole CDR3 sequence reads CASSVFGYGYTF.

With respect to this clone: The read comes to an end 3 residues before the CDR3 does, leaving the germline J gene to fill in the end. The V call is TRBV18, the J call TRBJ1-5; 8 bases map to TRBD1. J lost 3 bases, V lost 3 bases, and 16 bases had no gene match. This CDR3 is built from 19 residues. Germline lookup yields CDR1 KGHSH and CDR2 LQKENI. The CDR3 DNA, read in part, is TGTGCCAGCTCACCTAGAAAGGACAGGGTTTGGTTTGCCAATCAGCCC. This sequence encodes CASSPRKDRVWFANQP. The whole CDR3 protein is CASSPRKDRVWFANQPQHF.

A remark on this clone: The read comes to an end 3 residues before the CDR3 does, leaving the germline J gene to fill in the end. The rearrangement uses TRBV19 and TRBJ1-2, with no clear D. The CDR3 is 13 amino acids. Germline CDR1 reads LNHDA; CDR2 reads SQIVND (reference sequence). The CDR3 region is CASSMVQYSGYTF. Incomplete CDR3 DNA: TGTGCCAGTAGTATGGTCCAGTATAGCGGC.

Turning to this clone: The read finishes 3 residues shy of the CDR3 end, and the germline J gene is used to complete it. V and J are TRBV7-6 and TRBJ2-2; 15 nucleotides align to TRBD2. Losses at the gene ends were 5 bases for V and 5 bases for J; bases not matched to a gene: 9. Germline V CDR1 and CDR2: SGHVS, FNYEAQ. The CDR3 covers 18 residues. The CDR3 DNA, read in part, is TGTGCCAGCAGCCCCCTTGGGACTAGCGGGGGGACAACCGGGGAG. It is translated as CASSPLGTSGGTTGE. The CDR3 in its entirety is CASSPLGTSGGTTGELFF.

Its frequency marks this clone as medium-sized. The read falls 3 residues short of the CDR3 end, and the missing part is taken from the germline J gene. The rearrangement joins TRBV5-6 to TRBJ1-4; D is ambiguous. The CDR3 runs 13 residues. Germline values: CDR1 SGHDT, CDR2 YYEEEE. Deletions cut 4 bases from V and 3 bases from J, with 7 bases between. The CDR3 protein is CASSLRANEKLFF. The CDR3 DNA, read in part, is TGTGCCAGCAGCCTGAGGGCTAATGAAAAA.

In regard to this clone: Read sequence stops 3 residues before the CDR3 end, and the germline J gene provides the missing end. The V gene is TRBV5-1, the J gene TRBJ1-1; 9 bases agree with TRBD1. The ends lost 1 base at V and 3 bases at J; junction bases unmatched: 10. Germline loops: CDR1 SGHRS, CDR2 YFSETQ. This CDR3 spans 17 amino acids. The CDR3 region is CASSLPSTGGKDTEAFF. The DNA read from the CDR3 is TGCGCCAGCAGCTTGCCTAGTACAGGGGGCAAGGACACTGAA.

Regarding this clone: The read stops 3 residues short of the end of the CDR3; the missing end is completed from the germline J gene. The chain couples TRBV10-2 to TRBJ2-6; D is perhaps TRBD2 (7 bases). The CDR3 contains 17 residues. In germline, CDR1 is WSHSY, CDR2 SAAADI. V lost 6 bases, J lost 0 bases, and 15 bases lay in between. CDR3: CASRPSGGSSGANVLTF. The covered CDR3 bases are TGCGCCAGCAGACCCTCGGGGGGCAGCTCTGGGGCCAACGTC.

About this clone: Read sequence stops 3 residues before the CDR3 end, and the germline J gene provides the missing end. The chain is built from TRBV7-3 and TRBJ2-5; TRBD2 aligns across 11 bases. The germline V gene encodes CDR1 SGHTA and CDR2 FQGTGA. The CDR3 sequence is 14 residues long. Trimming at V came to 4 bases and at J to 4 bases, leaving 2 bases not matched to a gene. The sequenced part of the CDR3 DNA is TGTGCCAGCAGCTACGGACTAGCGGGAGAGACC. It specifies CASSYGLAGET. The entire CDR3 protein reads CASSYGLAGETQYF.

CDR3 sequence: CASSFSGENQPQHF. Incomplete CDR3 DNA: TGCGCCAGCAGCTTCTCAGGGGAGAATCAGCCC. The chain carries TRBV5-1 and TRBJ1-5; TRBD1 is a possible D gene (6 bases). The sequenced fragment ends 3 residues before the CDR3 boundary, so the rest is inferred from the germline J gene. The germline V gene has CDR1 SGHRS and CDR2 YFSETQ. The V and J ends lost 2 bases and 4 bases respectively, with 10 bases between them. The CDR3 is 14 amino acids. Supplemented by reference TRBV5-1 and TRBJ1-5, the full variable domain reads KAGVTQTPRYLIKTRGQQVTLSCSPISGHRSVSWYQQTPGQGLQFLFEYFSETQRNKGNFPGRFSGRQFSNSRSEMNVSTLELGDSALYLCASSFSGENQPQHFGDGTRLSIL.

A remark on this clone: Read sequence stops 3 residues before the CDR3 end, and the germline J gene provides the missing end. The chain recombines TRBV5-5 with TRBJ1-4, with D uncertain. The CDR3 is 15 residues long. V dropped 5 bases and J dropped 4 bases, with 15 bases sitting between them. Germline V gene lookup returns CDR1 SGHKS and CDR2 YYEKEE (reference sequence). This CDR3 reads CASRETGLRNEKLFF. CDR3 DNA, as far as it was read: TGTGCCAGCAGGGAGACCGGACTCCGTAATGAAAAA.

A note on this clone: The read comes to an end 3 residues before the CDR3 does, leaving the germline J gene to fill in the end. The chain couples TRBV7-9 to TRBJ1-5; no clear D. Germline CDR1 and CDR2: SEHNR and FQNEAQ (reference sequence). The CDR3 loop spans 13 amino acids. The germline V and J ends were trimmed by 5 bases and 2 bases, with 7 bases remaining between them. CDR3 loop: CASSPTGNQPQHF. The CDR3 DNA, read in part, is TGTGCCAGCAGCCCCACTGGCAATCAGCCC.

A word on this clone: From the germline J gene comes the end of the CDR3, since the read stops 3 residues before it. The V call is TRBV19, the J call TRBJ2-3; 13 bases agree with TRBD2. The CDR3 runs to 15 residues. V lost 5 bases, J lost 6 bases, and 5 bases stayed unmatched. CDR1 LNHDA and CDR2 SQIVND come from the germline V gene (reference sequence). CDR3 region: CASSPRTSGSDTQYF. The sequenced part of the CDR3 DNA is TGTGCCAGTAGTCCGCGGACTAGCGGGAGTGATACG.

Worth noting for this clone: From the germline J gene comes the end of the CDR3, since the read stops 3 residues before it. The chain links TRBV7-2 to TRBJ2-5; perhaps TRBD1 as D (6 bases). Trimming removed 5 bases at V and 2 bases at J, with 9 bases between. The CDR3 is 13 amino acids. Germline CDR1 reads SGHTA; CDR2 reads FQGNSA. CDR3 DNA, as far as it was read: TGTGCCAGCAGCCCGCAGGGGCAAGAGACC. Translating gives CASSPQGQET. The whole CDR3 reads CASSPQGQETQYF.

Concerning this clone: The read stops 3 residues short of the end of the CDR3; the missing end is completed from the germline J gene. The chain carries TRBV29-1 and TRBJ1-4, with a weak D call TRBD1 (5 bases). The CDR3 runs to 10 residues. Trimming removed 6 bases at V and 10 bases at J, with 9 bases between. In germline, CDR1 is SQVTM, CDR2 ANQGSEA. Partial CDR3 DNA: TGCAGCGTGCTGAGGGGAAAA. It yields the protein CSVLRGK. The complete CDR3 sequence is CSVLRGKLFF.

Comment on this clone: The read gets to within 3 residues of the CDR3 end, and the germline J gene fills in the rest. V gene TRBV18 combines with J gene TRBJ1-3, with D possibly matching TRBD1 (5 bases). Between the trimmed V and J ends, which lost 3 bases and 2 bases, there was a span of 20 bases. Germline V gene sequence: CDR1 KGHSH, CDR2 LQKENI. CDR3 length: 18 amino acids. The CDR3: CASSPSVATGGTGNTIYF. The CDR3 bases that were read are TGTGCCAGCTCACCGTCGGTGGCTACAGGAGGAACTGGAAACACC.

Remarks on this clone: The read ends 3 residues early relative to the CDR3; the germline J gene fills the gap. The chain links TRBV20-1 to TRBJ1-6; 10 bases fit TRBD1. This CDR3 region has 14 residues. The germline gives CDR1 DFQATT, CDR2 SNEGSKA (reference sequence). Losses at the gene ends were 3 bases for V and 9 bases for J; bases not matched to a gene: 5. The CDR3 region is CSASVGQGSSPLHF. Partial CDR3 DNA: TGCAGTGCTAGTGTGGGACAGGGGAGTTCACCC.

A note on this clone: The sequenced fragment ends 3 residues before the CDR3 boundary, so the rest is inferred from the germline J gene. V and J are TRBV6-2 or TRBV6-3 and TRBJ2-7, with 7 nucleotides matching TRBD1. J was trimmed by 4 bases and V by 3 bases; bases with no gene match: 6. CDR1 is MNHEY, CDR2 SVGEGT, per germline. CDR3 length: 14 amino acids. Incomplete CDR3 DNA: TGTGCCAGCAGTTATGAGACAGGGAGATACGAG. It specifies CASSYETGRYE. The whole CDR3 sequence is CASSYETGRYEQYF.

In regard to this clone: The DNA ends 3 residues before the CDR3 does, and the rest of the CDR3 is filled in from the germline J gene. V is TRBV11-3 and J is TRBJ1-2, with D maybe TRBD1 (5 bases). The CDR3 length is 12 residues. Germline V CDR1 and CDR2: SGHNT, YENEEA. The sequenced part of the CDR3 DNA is TGTGCCAGCAGCGACGGGGGAAGGGGC. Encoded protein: CASSDGGRG. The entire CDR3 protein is CASSDGGRGYTF.

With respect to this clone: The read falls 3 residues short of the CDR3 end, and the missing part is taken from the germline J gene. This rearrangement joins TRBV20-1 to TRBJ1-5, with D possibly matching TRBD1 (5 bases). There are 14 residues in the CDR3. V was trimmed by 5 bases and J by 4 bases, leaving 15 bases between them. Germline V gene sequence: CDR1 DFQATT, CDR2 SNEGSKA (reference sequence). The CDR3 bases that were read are TGCAGTGCTTTAGAAGGGGAGGGAAATCAGCCC. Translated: CSALEGEGNQP. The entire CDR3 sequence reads CSALEGEGNQPQHF.